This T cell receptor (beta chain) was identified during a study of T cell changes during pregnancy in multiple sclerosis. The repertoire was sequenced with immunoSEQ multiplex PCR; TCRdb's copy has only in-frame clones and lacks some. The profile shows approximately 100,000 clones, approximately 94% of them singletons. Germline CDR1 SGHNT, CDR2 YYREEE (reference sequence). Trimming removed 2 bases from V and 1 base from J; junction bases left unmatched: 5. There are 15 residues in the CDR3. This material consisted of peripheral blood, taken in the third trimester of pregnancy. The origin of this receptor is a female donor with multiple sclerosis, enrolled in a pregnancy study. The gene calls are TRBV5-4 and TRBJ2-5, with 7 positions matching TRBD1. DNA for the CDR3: TGTGCCAGCAGCTTAACAGGGGAACGCCAAGAGACCCAGTACTTC. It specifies CASSLTGERQETQYF.